The TCR beta chain under discussion was sequenced for a study of shared clonotypes between healthy human individuals. Study summary: Per donor, CD8 memory used one plate, CD8 naive used two, CD4 memory used three and CD4 naive used three. Findings and caveats of the study: Memory subsets generally showed lower estimated richness than naive subsets.

J gave up 2 bases and V 4 bases, and 9 bases lay outside the gene matches. This CDR3 has 17 amino acids. Germline-derived CDR1 and CDR2 are SGHRS and YFSETQ. This clone was recorded only once. The antigen is undetermined. Replicate PCRs run on sorted subsets employed 150 to 250 ng DNA, some 33,000 T cell genomes. Data came from immunoSEQ multiplex PCR; TCRdb stores just in-frame clones and leaves some out. The table records hundreds of thousands of clones, over 70% of them present only once. Sequencing used memory CD4+ T cells sorted from blood. Subset described: CD45RA-negative fraction. This sequence originates from a young man in good health. V gene TRBV5-1 combines with J gene TRBJ2-7; 13 bases are a match to TRBD2. The CDR3 DNA is TGCGCCAGCAGCCCGGGACTAGCGGGATCTGCAACCTACGAGCAGTACTTC. Its translation is CASSPGLAGSATYEQYF.